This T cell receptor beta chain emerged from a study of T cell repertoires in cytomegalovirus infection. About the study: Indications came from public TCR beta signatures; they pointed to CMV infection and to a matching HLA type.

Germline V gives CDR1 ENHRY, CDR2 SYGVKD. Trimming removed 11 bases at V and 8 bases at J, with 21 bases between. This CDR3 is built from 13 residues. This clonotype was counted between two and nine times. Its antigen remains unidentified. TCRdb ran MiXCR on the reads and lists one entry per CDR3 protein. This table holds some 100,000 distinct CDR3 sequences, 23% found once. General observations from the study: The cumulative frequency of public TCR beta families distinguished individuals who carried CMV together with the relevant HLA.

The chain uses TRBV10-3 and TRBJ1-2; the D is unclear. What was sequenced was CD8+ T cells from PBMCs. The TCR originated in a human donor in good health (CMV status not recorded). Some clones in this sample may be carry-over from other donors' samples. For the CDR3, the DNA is TGTGCCGCGGGCGGGGTGATCACGGGGGGCTACACCTTC. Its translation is CAAGGVITGGYTF.